This T cell receptor beta chain was sequenced for a study of T cell responses to AZD1222 COVID-19 vaccine. Points from the study as a whole: Targeting of unmutated variant regions was reportedly seen in nearly half of spike-specific TCRs. The breadth and depth of Spike-specific TCRs increased once two AZD1222 doses had been given. At baseline, seropositivity was found in only a handful of AZD1222 recipients.

Libraries were prepared by immunoSEQ multiplex PCR; TCRdb keeps only in-frame clonotypes and omits some of them. The data hold approximately 28,000 clones, with over 90% observed a single time. Details on this clone: Its antigen is not known.

This CDR3 has 12 amino acids. In germline, CDR1 is SEHNR, CDR2 FQNEAQ (reference sequence). Trimming took 4 bases from V and 6 from J, leaving 8 bases between them. J is TRBJ2-3 and V is TRBV7-9; D is unclear. The material was peripheral blood, obtained on day 0 of AZD1222 vaccination. The clonotype originates from an adult in good health. CDR3 in amino acids: CASSSGGDTQYF. CDR3 coding DNA: TGTGCCAGCAGCTCCGGCGGCGATACGCAGTATTTT.